Detailed here is one T cell receptor beta chain. This clonotype was recorded at least ten times. The specificity of this receptor is unknown. No clone much larger than this one lies a single base away; base qualities are absent. The source of the sample is a study of molecular identifiers for immune sequencing clone quantification (dated by TCRdb to 2017 to 2018). Notes on the research overall: For a replicate experiment, the RNA from either about 20,000 or 100,000 naive CD8 T cells was divided into five aliquots, and four of those aliquots went on to sequencing. CD8 T cells were used in a methods study to benchmark molecular-identifier clustering-based TCR repertoire sequencing (MIDCIRS) and TCR RNA copy counting.

Inclusive of the bounding cysteine and phenylalanine, the CDR3 is 15 residues long. The only DNA kept is the CDR3, 45 bases in frame from the first base. CDR1 and CDR2, looked up from the germline V gene (reference sequence), are SEHNR and FQNEAQ. V is reduced by 11 bases and J by 3 bases, leaving a spacing of 23 bases between them. General findings and caveats noted by the study authors: Clones above 20 RNA copies held over 99% of molecules in CMV-specific effector cells but under 1% in naive cells. A single cell's worth of spiked-in Jurkat TCR RNA was reported detectable even among one million naive CD8 T cells. Spiked-in Jurkat TCR RNA (approximately 10 copies' worth), which is not part of the donor repertoire, was contained in the naive libraries. When barcode sub-clustering was left out, chimeric consensus sequences inflated TCR diversity, with chimeras reaching as high as 47%. Modeling estimated approximately 3 recovered TCR RNA copies per cell, compared with about 10 by digital PCR, which implies approximately 30% capture efficiency. Highly expanded clone sizes could be underestimated because identical TCR molecules may share a barcode.

Naive CD8 T cell libraries were made from around 20,000 to 1,000,000 sorted cells using 10%, 30% or 50% of purified RNA. Naive CD8 T cells, defined as CD8+CD4-CCR7+CD45RA+, were FACS-sorted into RLT Plus buffer on a BD FACSAria II. To test detection sensitivity, Jurkat RNA equal to around 11 TCR copies was added to samples of roughly 18,000-1,000,000 naive CD8 T cells. Enrichment of CD8 T cells was done with RosetteSep CD8+ T Cell Enrichment Cocktail plus Ficoll-Paque, and ACK red cell lysis came afterward. The library was obtained by PCR. Sequencing instrument: NextSeq 500. Bulk TCR libraries were prepared as previously described, using TCR primers listed in Table S5. Total RNA was purified with the Qiagen AllPrep DNA/RNA kit. Before any analysis, reads coming from multiple sequencing runs of the same library were combined into one pool. The source study handled its data this way. Reads were retained only if their TCR constant sequence matched exactly, and those retained reads were trimmed to 150 nt and grouped according to their 12-nt molecular barcodes. Within each barcode group, reads were sub-clustered at a 15% Levenshtein threshold, and quality-weighted consensus sequences were built per RNA molecule. Non-functional sequences were excluded, and lower-count sequences lying one edit away from another sequence were also excluded. Based on a fit of two negative binomial distributions, barcode sub-clusters having less than 20% of the maximum read count were discarded. TCRdb ran its own pipeline on the public reads, namely fastp trimming at Q25 and MiXCR clone calling, and kept in-frame beta chains. Rows are combined by CDR3 protein, so each entry shows the most common genes and DNA. The V and J calls shown here were made by TCRdb, not taken from the authors' results. The sample includes approximately 500,000 distinct CDR3 sequences, with around 23% observed a single time. The ten biggest clones cover under 0.85% of the sample.

Source material: naive CD8+ T cells from blood, with Jurkat cell RNA spiked in. The cell subset or site label, as the study defines it: FACS-sorted CD8+CD4-CCR7+CD45RA+ naive T cells. This receptor was taken from a human donor in good health. Some libraries in this study had Jurkat cell RNA spiked in. The sequence joins TRBV7-9 to TRBJ2-7, with the D gene possibly TRBD1 or TRBD2, each one fitting 5 bases. The CDR3: CASRGERERHYEQYF. The DNA reads as follows: TGTGCCTCAAGAGGGGAGAGGGAGAGGCACTACGAGCAGTACTTC.